This TCR beta chain is from a study of PD-1 blockade in mismatch repair-deficient tumors. Notes on this clone: Its specificity is not known.

TCRs were sequenced from a few patients responding to pembrolizumab. Points from the study as a whole: Tumor-resident clones, often undetectable pretreatment in blood, expanded then contracted after pembrolizumab.

TCRdb keeps only in-frame clones here, not all; method: immunoSEQ multiplex PCR. The sample lists tens of thousands of clones, around 85% occurring once. Germline trimming cut 4 bases from V and 4 bases from J; bases unmatched to any gene: 8. The CDR3 length is 15 residues. Germline-derived CDR1 and CDR2 are SGHVS and FQNEAQ. Source: peripheral blood, taken 12 weeks after starting pembrolizumab. The clonotype comes from an adult with mismatch repair-deficient cancer. The genes are TRBV7-8 and TRBJ2-7, with 9 positions matching TRBD2. As DNA, the CDR3 is TGTGCCAGCAGCTCCCTAGCGGGGCGAGGGTACGAGCAGTACTTC. The encoded protein is CASSSLAGRGYEQYF.